This T cell receptor beta chain is from a study of cytomegalovirus exposure and HLA in healthy donors. Study information: Both the roughly 120 validation repertoires and the roughly 640 first-cohort repertoires used the same platform, as reported by a later analysis. Whole-study findings and limits: The listing of about 150 TCR beta chains classed them as cytomegalovirus-associated.

Profiled with immunoSEQ multiplex PCR; TCRdb holds only in-frame clones, not every one. The sample lists around 160,000 clones, 91% seen once, with 3% to 3.5% in the top ten. This clone was counted only a few times. Its antigen is as yet unknown. The CDR3 runs to 12 residues. The germline V gene encodes CDR1 SNHLY and CDR2 FYNNEI. Trimming shortened V by 8 bases and J by 4 bases, and 9 bases separated the two germline ends. The chain has TRBV2 and TRBJ1-5; D call uncertain. This TCR was recovered from a woman between 18 and 30 years old in good health and CMV-seropositive. The specimen was PBMCs. CDR3 amino acids: CASAPQNQPQHF. In nucleotides, the CDR3 is TGTGCCAGCGCCCCACAAAATCAGCCCCAGCATTTT.